Presented here are 20 T cell receptor beta chains from one specimen sequenced in a study of blood T cell repertoires in COVID-19. Method: immunoSEQ multiplex PCR; TCRdb's copy keeps in-frame clones and lacks some. The sample has about 250,000 clones, about nine tenths seen once. The sample comprised PBMCs or T cells enriched from blood (not recorded which). The receptors were sampled from a man in his forties or fifties who had recovered from COVID-19.

This chain uses TRBV28 with TRBJ2-7; no definite D call. The CDR3 contains 12 residues. Germline V gives CDR1 MDHEN, CDR2 SYDVKM. V was shortened by 7 bases and J by 0 bases, with 7 bases between the two germline ends. The chain's CDR3 is CASTTSSYEQYF. CDR3 bases: TGTGCCAGCACCACGAGCTCCTACGAGCAGTACTTC.

The chain links TRBV28 to TRBJ2-1; possibly TRBD2 for D (6 bases). The CDR3 spans 11 residues. The germline CDR1 and CDR2 sequences are MDHEN and SYDVKM. Between the trimmed V and J ends, which lost 9 bases and 7 bases, there was a span of 10 bases. The CDR3 bases are TGTGCCAGTCTAGCGCTTAATGAGCAGTTCTTC. It encodes CASLALNEQFF. The variable domain in full, with the rest retrieved from reference TRBV28 and TRBJ2-1, is DVKVTQSSRYLVKRTGEKVFLECVQDMDHENMFWYRQDPGLGLRLIYFSYDVKMKEKGDIPEGYSVSREKKERFSLILESASTNQTSMYLCASLALNEQFFGPGTRLTVL.

The chain carries TRBV21-1 and TRBJ2-5; TRBD2 is the table's D call and was not checked against the DNA. TRBV21-1 corresponds to a pseudogene. The CDR3 consists of 15 residues. The CDR3 spells CASSKGGFDGETQYF. For the CDR3, the DNA is TGTGCCAGCAGCAAAGGAGGGTTCGACGGAGAGACCCAGTACTTC.

The chain uses TRBV14 and TRBJ2-7; 13 nucleotides line up with TRBD2. This CDR3 is built from 16 residues. V trimming: 1 base; J trimming: 4 bases; junction bases outside the gene matches: 4. CDR1 and CDR2 from the germline V gene are SGHDN and FVKESK. Written as DNA, the CDR3 is TGTGCCAGCAGCCAAGGGACTAGCGGGGGAATGTACGAGCAGTACTTC. Its translation: CASSQGTSGGMYEQYF.

This sequence joins TRBV3-1 (or the pseudogene TRBV3-2) and TRBJ1-2; D may be TRBD1 (6 bases). The CDR3 contains 14 residues. Germline-derived CDR1 and CDR2 are LGHDT and YNNKEL (reference sequence). Trimming removed 1 base from V and 6 bases from J, with 12 bases in between. For the CDR3, the DNA is TGTGCCAGCAGCCAAGTCGGGCAGGGGAATGGCTACACCTTC. It specifies CASSQVGQGNGYTF.

DNA for the CDR3: TGTGCCAGCAGTCTGAGGCTAGCGGGGGCTTCCTACAATGAGCAGTTCTTC. It encodes CASSLRLAGASYNEQFF. The gene calls are TRBV5-4 and TRBJ2-1; 10 nucleotides line up with TRBD2. The germline CDR1 and CDR2 sequences are SGHNT and YYREEE (reference sequence). CDR3 length: 17 residues. The J segment lost 1 base and the V segment lost 5 bases, leaving 9 bases of the junction unmatched.

The V call is TRBV12-3 or TRBV12-4, the J call TRBJ2-1, with D perhaps matching TRBD1 (6 bases). The V end lost 8 bases, the J end lost 16 bases, and 15 bases lay between the germline ends. The CDR3 loop spans 10 amino acids. The CDR3 region has the DNA TGTGCCAGCGGACAGTTGGAACTTTTCTTC. The encoded protein is CASGQLELFF.

The rearrangement uses TRBV3-1 (or the pseudogene TRBV3-2) and TRBJ2-7; 9 bases agree with TRBD1. Trimming at V came to 4 bases and at J to 6 bases, leaving 7 bases not matched to a gene. CDR3 length: 14 amino acids. CDR1 and CDR2 (germline): LGHDT, YNNKEL (reference sequence). The CDR3 is CASSPSGQGGEQYF. The CDR3 DNA reads TGTGCCAGCAGCCCTTCGGGACAGGGTGGCGAGCAGTACTTC.

The rearrangement links TRBV6-5 to TRBJ2-3, with 7 bases identical to TRBD2. Per germline, CDR1 MNHEY and CDR2 SVGAGI. V lost 4 bases, J lost 3 bases, and 7 bases stayed unmatched. There are 15 residues in the CDR3. CDR3 amino acids: CASSFSSGITDTQYF. In DNA form, the CDR3 reads TGTGCCAGCAGTTTCTCTAGCGGAATTACAGATACGCAGTATTTT.

This clone was detected a few times. V usage is TRBV11-2 and J usage is TRBJ2-7, with D unclear. Germline CDR1 reads SGHAT; CDR2 reads FQNNGV. This CDR3 contains 11 residues. The V and J ends lost 5 bases and 2 bases respectively, with 4 bases between them. The CDR3 DNA follows: TGTGCCAGCAGCGTTACCTACGAGCAGTACTTC. Protein product: CASSVTYEQYF.

The V gene is TRBV3-1 (or the pseudogene TRBV3-2), the J gene TRBJ2-7, with a tentative D call TRBD2 (7 bases). CDR3 length equals 16 residues. Germline V gene sequence: CDR1 LGHDT, CDR2 YNNKEL (reference sequence). V was shortened by 0 bases and J by 4 bases, with 16 bases between the two germline ends. The CDR3 reads CASSQDGGLADYEQYF. The CDR3 DNA reads as TGTGCCAGCAGCCAAGATGGGGGGCTAGCGGATTACGAGCAGTACTTC.

The chain joins TRBV15 to TRBJ2-1, with 10 bases that match TRBD2. The CDR3 sequence is 18 residues long. CDR1 and CDR2 from the germline V gene are LNHNV and YYDKDF (reference sequence). Trimming took 2 bases from V and 3 from J; bases not matched to a gene: 10. CDR3 region: CATSRKASGRAFYNEQFF. The CDR3 DNA sequence: TGTGCCACCAGCAGAAAAGCAAGCGGGAGGGCCTTCTACAATGAGCAGTTCTTC.

About this clone: The same CDR3 is also encoded by other DNA sequences in this sample. This chain uses TRBV12-3 or TRBV12-4 with TRBJ1-1, with D maybe TRBD1 (6 bases). The CDR3 runs 11 residues. Trimming took off 6 bases at V and 7 bases at J, with 9 bases between the two ends. The CDR3 is CASRTGIEAFF. The CDR3 bases are TGTGCCAGCAGAACAGGGATTGAAGCTTTCTTT.

This clone was recorded once. The rearrangement joins TRBV11-2 to TRBJ2-3; 9 bases align to TRBD1. The V and J ends lost 8 bases and 4 bases, in that order; junction bases with no gene match: 7. The germline V gene has CDR1 SGHAT and CDR2 FQNNGV. The length of the CDR3 is 14 residues. The CDR3 is CASQRTGGADTQYF. The CDR3 DNA follows: TGTGCCAGCCAGCGAACAGGGGGCGCAGATACGCAGTATTTT.

The chain recombines TRBV21-1 with TRBJ2-7; TRBD2 is the table's D call, not checked against the DNA. TRBV21-1 is reported as a pseudogene. The CDR3 length is 12 residues. CDR3 bases: TGTGCCAGCAGCAAAGGTGAGTACGAGCAGTACTTC. Residues: CASSKGEYEQYF.

This chain uses TRBV6-5 with TRBJ2-5; a weak D match, TRBD1 (6 bases). CDR1 MNHEY and CDR2 SVGAGI come from the germline V gene. The CDR3 covers 15 residues. V was clipped by 0 bases and J by 10 bases, with 18 bases between them. The CDR3 region is CASSYSRVLGGIQYF. CDR3 coding DNA: TGTGCCAGCAGTTACTCGAGGGTCCTAGGGGGTATCCAGTACTTC.

The chain links TRBV19 to TRBJ1-5; maybe TRBD1 (5 bases). The CDR3 runs to 15 residues. V was shortened by 9 bases and J by 6 bases, with 21 bases between the two germline ends. CDR1 and CDR2 (germline): LNHDA, SQIVND (reference sequence). The CDR3 loop is CASASREDGGQPQHF. CDR3 nucleotides: TGTGCCAGCGCGTCCAGGGAAGATGGTGGTCAGCCCCAGCATTTT.

The chain links TRBV3-1 (or the pseudogene TRBV3-2) to TRBJ1-2, with D possibly matching TRBD1 (5 bases). This CDR3 spans 14 amino acids. Germline V gene sequence: CDR1 LGHDT, CDR2 YNNKEL (reference sequence). The V end lost 5 bases, the J end lost 7 bases, and 17 bases lay between the germline ends. DNA of the CDR3: TGTGCCAGCAGCACCGGGACTTCGCCGGTTGGCTACACCTTC. Translated: CASSTGTSPVGYTF.

The chain has TRBV20-1 and TRBJ2-7; no clear D gene. Trimming shortened V by 3 bases and J by 4 bases, and 10 bases separated the two germline ends. The germline CDR1 and CDR2 sequences are DFQATT and SNEGSKA (reference sequence). This CDR3 region has 12 residues. This CDR3 reads CSASGLYYEQYF. CDR3 sequence (DNA): TGCAGTGCTAGTGGTTTGTATTACGAGCAGTACTTC.

The chain links TRBV6-4 to TRBJ2-1; D perhaps matches TRBD1 (6 bases). Germline loops: CDR1 MRHNA, CDR2 SNTAGT. Trimming removed 3 bases from V and 6 bases from J, with 15 bases in between. This CDR3 is built from 15 residues. CDR3 region: CASSESGGGINEQFF. DNA of the CDR3: TGTGCCAGCAGTGAATCTGGGGGCGGCATCAATGAGCAGTTCTTC.